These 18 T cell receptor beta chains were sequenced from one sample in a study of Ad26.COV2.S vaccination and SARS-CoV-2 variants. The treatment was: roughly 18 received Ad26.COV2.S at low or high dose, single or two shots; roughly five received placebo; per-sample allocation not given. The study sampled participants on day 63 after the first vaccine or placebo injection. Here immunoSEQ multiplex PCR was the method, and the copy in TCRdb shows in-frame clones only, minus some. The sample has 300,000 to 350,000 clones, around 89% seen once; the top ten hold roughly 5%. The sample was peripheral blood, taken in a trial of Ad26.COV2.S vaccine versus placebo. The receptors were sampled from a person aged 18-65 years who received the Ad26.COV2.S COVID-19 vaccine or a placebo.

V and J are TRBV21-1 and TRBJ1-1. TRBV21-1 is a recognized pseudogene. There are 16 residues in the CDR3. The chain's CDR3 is CASSKAGGGKDTEAFF. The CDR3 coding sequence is TGTGCCAGCAGCAAAGCCGGGGGGGGAAAGGACACTGAAGCTTTCTTT.

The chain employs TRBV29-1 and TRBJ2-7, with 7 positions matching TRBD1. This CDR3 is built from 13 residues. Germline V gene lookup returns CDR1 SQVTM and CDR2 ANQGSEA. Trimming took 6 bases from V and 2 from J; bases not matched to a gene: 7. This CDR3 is CSVRTQGTYEQYF. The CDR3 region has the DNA TGCAGCGTCCGCACACAGGGGACCTACGAGCAGTACTTC.

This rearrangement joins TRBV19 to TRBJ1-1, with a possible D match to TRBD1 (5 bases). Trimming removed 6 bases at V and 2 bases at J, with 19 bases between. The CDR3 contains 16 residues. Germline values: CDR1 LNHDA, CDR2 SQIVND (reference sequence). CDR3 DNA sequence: TGTGCCAGTAGCAAGAGAACCAGGGAACTTAACACTGAAGCTTTCTTT. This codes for CASSKRTRELNTEAFF.

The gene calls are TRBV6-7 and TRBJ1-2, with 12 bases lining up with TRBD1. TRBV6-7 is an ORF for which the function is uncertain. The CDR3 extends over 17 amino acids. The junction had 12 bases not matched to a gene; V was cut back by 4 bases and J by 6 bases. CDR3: CASSSTGTGGRLDGYTF. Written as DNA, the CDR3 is TGTGCCAGCAGTTCGACCGGGACAGGGGGCCGTTTAGATGGCTACACCTTC.

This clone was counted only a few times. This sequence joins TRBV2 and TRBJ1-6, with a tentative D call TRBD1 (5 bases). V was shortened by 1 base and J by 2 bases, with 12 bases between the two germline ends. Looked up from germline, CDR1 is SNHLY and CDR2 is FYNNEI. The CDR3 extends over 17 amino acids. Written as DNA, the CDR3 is TGTGCCAGCAGTGAAGTTCAGGGAGTCGCCTATAATTCACCCCTCCACTTT. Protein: CASSEVQGVAYNSPLHF. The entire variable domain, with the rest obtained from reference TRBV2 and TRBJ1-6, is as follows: EPEVTQTPSHQVTQMGQEVILRCVPISNHLYFYWYRQILGQKVEFLVSFYNNEISEKSEIFDDQFSVERPDGSNFTLKIRSTKLEDSAMYFCASSEVQGVAYNSPLHFGNGTRLTVT.

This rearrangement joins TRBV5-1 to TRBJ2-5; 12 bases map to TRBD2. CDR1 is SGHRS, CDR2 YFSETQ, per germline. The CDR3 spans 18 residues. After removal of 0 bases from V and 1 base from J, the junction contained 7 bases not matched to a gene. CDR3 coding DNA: TGCGCCAGCAGCTTGGGACTAGCGGGGGAACCGATCCAAGAGACCCAGTACTTC. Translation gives CASSLGLAGEPIQETQYF.

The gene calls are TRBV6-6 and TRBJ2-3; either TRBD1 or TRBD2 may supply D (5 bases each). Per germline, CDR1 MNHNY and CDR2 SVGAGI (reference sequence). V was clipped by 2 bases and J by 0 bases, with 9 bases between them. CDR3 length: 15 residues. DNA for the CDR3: TGTGCCAGCAGTTACAGGGGCGGGAGCACAGATACGCAGTATTTT. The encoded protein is CASSYRGGSTDTQYF.

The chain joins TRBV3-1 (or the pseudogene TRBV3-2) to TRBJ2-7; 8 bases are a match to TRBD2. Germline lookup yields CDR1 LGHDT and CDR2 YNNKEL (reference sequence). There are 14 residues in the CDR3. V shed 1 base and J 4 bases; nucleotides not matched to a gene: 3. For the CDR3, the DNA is TGTGCCAGCAGCCAAGTTGGGACTAGTTACGAGCAGTACTTC. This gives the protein CASSQVGTSYEQYF.

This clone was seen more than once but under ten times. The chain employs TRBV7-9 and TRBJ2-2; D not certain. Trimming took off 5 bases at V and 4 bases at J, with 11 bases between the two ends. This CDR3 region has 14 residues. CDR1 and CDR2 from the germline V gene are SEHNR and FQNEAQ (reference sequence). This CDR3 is CASSQIAGTGELFF. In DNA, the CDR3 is TGTGCCAGCAGCCAGATTGCAGGCACCGGGGAGCTGTTTTTT.

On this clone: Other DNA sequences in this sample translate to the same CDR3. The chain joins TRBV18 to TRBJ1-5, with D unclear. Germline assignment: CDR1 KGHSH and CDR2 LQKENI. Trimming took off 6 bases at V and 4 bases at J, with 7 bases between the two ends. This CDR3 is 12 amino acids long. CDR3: CASSRDNQPQHF. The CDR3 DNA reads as TGTGCCAGCTCCCGGGATAATCAGCCCCAGCATTTT.

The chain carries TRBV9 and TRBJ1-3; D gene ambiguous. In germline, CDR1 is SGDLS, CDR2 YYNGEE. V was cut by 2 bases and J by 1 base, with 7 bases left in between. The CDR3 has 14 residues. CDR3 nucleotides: TGTGCCAGCAGCGTCAGCAGATCTGGAAACACCATATATTTT. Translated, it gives CASSVSRSGNTIYF.

DNA for the CDR3: TGCGCCAGCAGCTTGGGGCCCACTAATGAAAAACTGTTTTTT. This codes for CASSLGPTNEKLFF. The genes are TRBV5-1 and TRBJ1-4; no firm D call. Trimming left V 0 bases short and J 2 bases short, with 5 bases between. Germline loops: CDR1 SGHRS, CDR2 YFSETQ. This CDR3 contains 14 residues.

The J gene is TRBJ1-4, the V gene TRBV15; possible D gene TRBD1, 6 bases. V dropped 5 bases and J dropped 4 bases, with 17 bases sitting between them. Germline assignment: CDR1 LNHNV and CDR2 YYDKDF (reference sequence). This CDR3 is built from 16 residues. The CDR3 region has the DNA TGTGCCACCAGCGCCCACAGGGATTCGAGTAATGAAAAACTGTTTTTT. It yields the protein CATSAHRDSSNEKLFF.

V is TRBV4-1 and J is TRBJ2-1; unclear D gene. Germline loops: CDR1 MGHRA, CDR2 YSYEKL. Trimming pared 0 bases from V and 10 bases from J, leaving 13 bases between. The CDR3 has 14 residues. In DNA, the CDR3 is TGCGCCAGCAGCCAAGAACTTTCGGGTGGGGAGCAGTTCTTC. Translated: CASSQELSGGEQFF.

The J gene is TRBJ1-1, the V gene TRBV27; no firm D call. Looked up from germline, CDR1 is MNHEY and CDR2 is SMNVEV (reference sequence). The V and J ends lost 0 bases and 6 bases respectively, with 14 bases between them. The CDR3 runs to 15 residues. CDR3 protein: CASSLSIRGSAEAFF. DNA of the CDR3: TGTGCCAGCAGTTTATCGATCCGGGGTAGCGCTGAAGCTTTCTTT.

The CDR3 sequence: CASSPGTTNEQFF. The CDR3 nucleotides are TGTGCCAGCAGCCCGGGGACCACTAATGAGCAGTTCTTC. This sequence joins TRBV28 and TRBJ2-1, with D perhaps being TRBD1 or TRBD2 (5 bases each). V dropped 6 bases and J dropped 7 bases, with 13 bases sitting between them. This CDR3 has 13 residues. CDR1 and CDR2 from the germline V gene are MDHEN and SYDVKM.

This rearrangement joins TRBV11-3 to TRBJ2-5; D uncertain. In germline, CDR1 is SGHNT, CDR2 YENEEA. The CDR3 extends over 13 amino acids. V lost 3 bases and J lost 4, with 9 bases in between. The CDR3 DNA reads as TGTGCCAGCAGCTTTAACGTGAGAGAGACCCAGTACTTC. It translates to CASSFNVRETQYF.

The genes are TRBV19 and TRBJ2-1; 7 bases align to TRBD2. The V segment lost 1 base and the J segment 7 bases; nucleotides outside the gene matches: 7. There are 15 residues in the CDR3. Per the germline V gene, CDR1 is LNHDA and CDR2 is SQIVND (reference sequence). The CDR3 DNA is TGTGCCAGTAGTATAGGGCTAGCGGTGGGGAATGAGCAGTTCTTC. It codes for CASSIGLAVGNEQFF.